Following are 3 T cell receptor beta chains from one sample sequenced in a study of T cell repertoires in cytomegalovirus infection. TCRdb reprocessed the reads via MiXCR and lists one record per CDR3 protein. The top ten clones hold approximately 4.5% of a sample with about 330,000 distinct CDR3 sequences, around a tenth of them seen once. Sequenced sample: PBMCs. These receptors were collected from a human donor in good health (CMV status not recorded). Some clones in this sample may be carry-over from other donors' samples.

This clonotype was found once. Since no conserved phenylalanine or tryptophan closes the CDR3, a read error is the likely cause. The CDR3 nucleotides are TGTGCCAGCAGCTTAAACCTTCTGGACAGGGTTAAGACCCAGTACCTC. Protein product: CASSLNLLDRVKTQYL. The chain carries TRBV7-2 and TRBJ2-5; 8 nucleotides agree with TRBD1. Unmatched junction bases numbered 11, after V lost 2 bases and J lost 6 bases. This CDR3 region has 16 residues. Germline V gene lookup returns CDR1 SGHTA and CDR2 FQGNSA.

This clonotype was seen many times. The chain's CDR3 is CASSGLAYEQYF. DNA for the CDR3: TGTGCCAGCAGCGGACTAGCCTACGAGCAGTACTTC. The chain carries TRBV7-2 and TRBJ2-7; 7 bases map to TRBD2. The trim removed 5 bases at V and 2 bases at J, leaving 0 bases unmatched. The germline CDR1 and CDR2 sequences are SGHTA and FQGNSA. This CDR3 is built from 12 residues.

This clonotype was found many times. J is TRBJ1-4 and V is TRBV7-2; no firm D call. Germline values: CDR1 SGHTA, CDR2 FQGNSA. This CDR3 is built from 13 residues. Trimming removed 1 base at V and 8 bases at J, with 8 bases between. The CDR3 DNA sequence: TGTGCCAGCAGCTTAGGACTAGGGGAAAAACTGTTTTTT. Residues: CASSLGLGEKLFF. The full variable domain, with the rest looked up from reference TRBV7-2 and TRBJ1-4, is GAGVSQSPSNKVTEKGKDVELRCDPISGHTALYWYRQSLGQGLEFLIYFQGNSAPDKSGLPSDRFSAERTGGSVSTLTIQRTQQEDSAVYLCASSLGLGEKLFFGSGTQLSVL.